What follows are 22 T cell receptor beta chains derived from one specimen sequenced in a study of cytomegalovirus exposure and HLA in healthy donors. Both 60 Vbeta primers and 13 Jbeta primers went into the PCR. Produced via immunoSEQ multiplex PCR; TCRdb's table is partial and in-frame only. The sample has roughly 140,000 clones; approximately 80% are singletons. Sequencing input: PBMCs. The origin of the receptors is a man between 35 and 55 years old in good health and CMV-seronegative.

This chain connects TRBV5-1 to TRBJ2-5, with 7 bases lining up with TRBD2. Trimming took 6 bases from V and 4 from J; bases not matched to a gene: 9. The CDR3 sequence is 14 residues long. CDR1 and CDR2 (germline): SGHRS, YFSETQ. CDR3 sequence: CASTLGRAPETQYF. The CDR3, as DNA: TGCGCCAGCACATTGGGGAGGGCGCCAGAGACCCAGTACTTC. Full variable domain (outside the CDR3, taken from reference TRBV5-1 and TRBJ2-5): KAGVTQTPRYLIKTRGQQVTLSCSPISGHRSVSWYQQTPGQGLQFLFEYFSETQRNKGNFPGRFSGRQFSNSRSEMNVSTLELGDSALYLCASTLGRAPETQYFGPGTRLLVL.

The chain recombines TRBV6-5 with TRBJ1-1, with D hard to call. The germline gives CDR1 MNHEY, CDR2 SVGAGI. Trimming pared 0 bases from V and 1 base from J, leaving 12 bases between. This CDR3 is 16 amino acids long. The CDR3: CASSYSVAVRNTEAFF. CDR3 coding DNA: TGTGCCAGCAGTTACTCAGTAGCGGTCAGGAACACTGAAGCTTTCTTT.

This chain joins TRBV18 and TRBJ1-1; 7 bases are a match to TRBD1. Trimming cost V 3 bases and J 2 bases; bases outside gene matches: 6. The CDR3 covers 15 residues. Germline-derived CDR1 and CDR2 are KGHSH and LQKENI. The CDR3 DNA is TGTGCCAGCTCACCGATTGGGACAGAAAACACTGAAGCTTTCTTT. Translated: CASSPIGTENTEAFF.

This clone is a singleton in its sample. This chain connects TRBV6-6 to TRBJ2-1; a possible D gene is TRBD2 (5 bases). The CDR3 runs 14 residues. With 5 bases removed from V and 2 bases from J, the gap between germline ends came to 10 bases. Germline lookup yields CDR1 MNHNY and CDR2 SVGAGI (reference sequence). CDR3 amino acids: CASSSGSAYNEQFF. CDR3 coding DNA: TGTGCCAGCAGTAGCGGCAGCGCCTACAATGAGCAGTTCTTC.

The J gene is TRBJ2-2, the V gene TRBV9; 8 nucleotides align to TRBD1. V was pared by 6 bases and J by 5 bases, with 6 bases of the junction left unmatched. Per the germline V gene, CDR1 is SGDLS and CDR2 is YYNGEE. The CDR3 is 14 residues long. The CDR3, as DNA: TGTGCCAGCACGCGGACAGGGATGACCGGGGAGCTGTTTTTT. The encoded protein is CASTRTGMTGELFF. Together with reference TRBV9 and TRBJ2-2, the CDR3 gives the full variable domain: DSGVTQTPKHLITATGQRVTLRCSPRSGDLSVYWYQQSLDQGLQFLIQYYNGEERAKGNILERFSAQQFPDLHSELNLSSLELGDSALYFCASTRTGMTGELFFGEGSRLTVL.

The V call is TRBV5-4, the J call TRBJ1-2; no reliable D call. The CDR3 spans 14 residues. Per the germline V gene, CDR1 is SGHNT and CDR2 is YYREEE (reference sequence). V gave up 0 bases and J gave up 5 bases, with 11 bases separating them. CDR3 DNA: TGTGCCAGCAGCTTGGCTGGTCAGATTTATGGCTACACCTTC. It specifies CASSLAGQIYGYTF.

The rearrangement links TRBV5-6 to TRBJ2-2, with 9 bases that match TRBD1. Germline V gene sequence: CDR1 SGHDT, CDR2 YYEEEE. The CDR3 spans 15 residues. V trimming: 3 bases; J trimming: 3 bases; junction bases outside the gene matches: 3. The CDR3 nucleotides read TGTGCCAGCAGCTGGAGGACAGGGGACACCGGGGAGCTGTTTTTT. Translating gives CASSWRTGDTGELFF. The entire variable domain, with the rest obtained from reference TRBV5-6 and TRBJ2-2, is as follows: DAGVTQSPTHLIKTRGQQVTLRCSPKSGHDTVSWYQQALGQGPQFIFQYYEEEERQRGNFPDRFSGHQFPNYSSELNVNALLLGDSALYLCASSWRTGDTGELFFGEGSRLTVL.

Worth noting for this clone: The sample holds other DNA sequences that translate to the same CDR3. The J gene is TRBJ2-1, the V gene TRBV5-1; 10 bases agree with TRBD1. The trim removed 4 bases at V and 3 bases at J, leaving 1 base unmatched. Germline CDR1 SGHRS, CDR2 YFSETQ. The CDR3 is made up of 14 amino acids. CDR3 DNA: TGCGCCAGCAGCCGGGACAGGGGCTACAATGAGCAGTTCTTC. It translates to CASSRDRGYNEQFF.

The chain combines TRBV9 with TRBJ2-2; 8 bases line up with TRBD2. The CDR3 is 17 residues long. CDR1 SGDLS and CDR2 YYNGEE come from the germline V gene. The V gene end was trimmed by 0 bases and the J gene end by 0 bases; junction bases not matched to a gene: 4. The CDR3 loop reads CASSVVSGAANTGELFF. CDR3 nucleotide sequence: TGTGCCAGCAGCGTAGTTAGCGGGGCCGCGAACACCGGGGAGCTGTTTTTT.

This clone was counted a few times. The rearrangement uses TRBV6-5 and TRBJ1-2; tentatively, D is TRBD1 (6 bases). CDR3 length: 13 residues. V lost 5 bases and J 5 bases, leaving 12 bases between the germline ends. The germline gives CDR1 MNHEY, CDR2 SVGAGI. Written as DNA, the CDR3 is TGTGCCAGCAGTCTTACAGGGAAATATGGCTACACCTTC. Its protein is CASSLTGKYGYTF.

This clone has just one count. This chain joins TRBV5-4 and TRBJ2-3; TRBD2 matches at 11 bases. The V gene end was trimmed by 3 bases and the J gene end by 5 bases; junction bases not matched to a gene: 8. Germline V lookup: CDR1 SGHNT, CDR2 YYREEE (reference sequence). The CDR3 has 16 residues. The CDR3, as DNA: TGTGCCAGCAGCTACAAACTAGCGGGGGCCGGAGATACGCAGTATTTT. Its translation: CASSYKLAGAGDTQYF. Using reference TRBV5-4 and TRBJ2-3 for the parts outside the CDR3, the full variable domain is ETGVTQSPTHLIKTRGQQVTLRCSSQSGHNTVSWYQQALGQGPQFIFQYYREEENGRGNFPPRFSGLQFPNYSSELNVNALELDDSALYLCASSYKLAGAGDTQYFGPGTRLTVL.

The chain joins TRBV27 to TRBJ2-7; TRBD2 is a possible D gene (6 bases). The V end lost 4 bases, the J end lost 1 base, and 17 bases lay between the germline ends. This CDR3 contains 16 residues. Germline V lookup: CDR1 MNHEY, CDR2 SMNVEV (reference sequence). The CDR3 nucleotides read TGTGCCAGCAGTTCGCCCAATAACGCGGGGTCCTACGAGCAGTACTTC. The encoded protein is CASSSPNNAGSYEQYF.

The gene calls are TRBV7-3 and TRBJ1-2; D perhaps matches TRBD1 (5 bases). The germline V gene encodes CDR1 SGHTA and CDR2 FQGTGA. The CDR3 has 13 amino acids. V lost 8 bases, J lost 8 bases, and 18 bases lay in between. As DNA, the CDR3 is TGTGCCAGCCCGAAGGGCAGGGTAGTAGGCTACACCTTC. Protein sequence: CASPKGRVVGYTF.

This clone was seen only once. This chain connects TRBV2 to TRBJ1-1; D gene uncertain. The CDR3 covers 15 residues. CDR1 SNHLY and CDR2 FYNNEI come from the germline V gene. V lost 2 bases to trimming and J lost 0 bases, with 10 bases between them. In nucleotides, the CDR3 is TGTGCCAGCAGTGAACTCGTCAACTTGAACACTGAAGCTTTCTTT. It yields the protein CASSELVNLNTEAFF.

The chain has TRBV2 and TRBJ1-6; perhaps TRBD1 as D (6 bases). The germline gives CDR1 SNHLY, CDR2 FYNNEI. V lost 6 bases and J lost 7, with 13 bases in between. The CDR3 runs 14 residues. The CDR3 nucleotides are TGTGCCAGCAGGACCGGGACAACAAATTCACCCCTCCACTTT. Protein: CASRTGTTNSPLHF.

The chain recombines TRBV6-6 with TRBJ2-3; TRBD1 agrees at 9 bases. The V gene end was trimmed by 7 bases and the J gene end by 8 bases; junction bases not matched to a gene: 16. The CDR3 covers 16 residues. Per germline, CDR1 MNHNY and CDR2 SVGAGI (reference sequence). In nucleotides, the CDR3 is TGTGCCAGCATTCAGGGGGTAGGGACAGGGTTGGGTACGCAGTATTTT. It specifies CASIQGVGTGLGTQYF.

The table lists this clone with a count of one. The chain couples TRBV11-2 to TRBJ2-3; D call uncertain. CDR3 size: 14 residues. Germline CDR1 is SGHAT and CDR2 is FQNNGV. V gave up 0 bases and J gave up 1 base, with 5 bases separating them. CDR3: CASSLEYGTDTQYF. The CDR3 nucleotides are TGTGCCAGCAGCTTAGAATATGGCACAGATACGCAGTATTTT.

This rearrangement joins TRBV9 to TRBJ1-1; D gene uncertain. The CDR3 has 13 amino acids. The V end lost 2 bases, the J end lost 2 bases, and 7 bases lay between the germline ends. Germline CDR1 is SGDLS and CDR2 is YYNGEE. This CDR3 is CASSVRFNTEAFF. Written as DNA, the CDR3 is TGTGCCAGCAGCGTCAGATTTAACACTGAAGCTTTCTTT.

This clone was observed a single time. The rearrangement joins TRBV30 to TRBJ1-6, with D possibly TRBD1 on 5 matching bases. Trimming stripped 4 bases from V and 7 bases from J, with 11 bases between. CDR1 is GTSNPN and CDR2 is SVGIG in the germline V gene (reference sequence). The CDR3 contains 13 residues. The CDR3 bases are TGTGCCTGGACAGGGATGACGAATTCACCCCTCCACTTT. Translation gives CAWTGMTNSPLHF. Full variable domain (missing parts from reference TRBV30 and TRBJ1-6): SQTIHQWPATLVQPVGSPLSLECTVEGTSNPNLYWYRQAAGRGLQLLFYSVGIGQISSEVPQNLSASRPQDRQFILSSKKLLLSDSGFYLCAWTGMTNSPLHFGNGTRLTVT.

This sequence joins TRBV5-1 and TRBJ2-7, with 8 bases fitting TRBD1. Germline trimming cut 4 bases from V and 4 bases from J; bases unmatched to any gene: 7. Germline loops: CDR1 SGHRS, CDR2 YFSETQ. The CDR3 extends over 14 amino acids. CDR3: CASSLLGQVYEQYF. In DNA form, the CDR3 reads TGCGCCAGCAGCCTGCTGGGACAGGTTTACGAGCAGTACTTC.

Remarks on this clone: The sample has other DNA sequences that encode this CDR3 too. The chain joins TRBV5-1 to TRBJ1-5; 7 bases match TRBD1. This CDR3 contains 15 residues. The ends lost 0 bases at V and 3 bases at J; junction bases unmatched: 3. Germline lookup yields CDR1 SGHRS and CDR2 YFSETQ. The CDR3 DNA is TGCGCCAGCAGCTTGGACAGGGGAGTCAATCAGCCCCAGCATTTT. Its translation: CASSLDRGVNQPQHF.

The chain combines TRBV7-2 with TRBJ2-5; no definite D call. With 3 bases removed from V and 2 bases from J, the gap between germline ends came to 7 bases. CDR3 length equals 13 residues. Per the germline V gene, CDR1 is SGHTA and CDR2 is FQGNSA. The CDR3 nucleotides read TGTGCCAGCAGCTTCCGAGAGCAAGAGACCCAGTACTTC. Protein: CASSFREQETQYF. Filled out from reference TRBV7-2 and TRBJ2-5, the complete variable domain reads GAGVSQSPSNKVTEKGKDVELRCDPISGHTALYWYRQSLGQGLEFLIYFQGNSAPDKSGLPSDRFSAERTGGSVSTLTIQRTQQEDSAVYLCASSFREQETQYFGPGTRLLVL.